The next 20 T cell receptor beta chains were all read from a single sample in a study of CD8+ T cells in alopecia areata. Described treatment: oral pan-JAK inhibitor, 5-10 mg twice daily. RNA extraction and reverse transcription yielded cDNA as sequencing template. Here immunoSEQ multiplex PCR was the method, and the copy in TCRdb shows in-frame clones only, minus some. The sample holds some 200,000 clones, roughly 40% seen once. The sequenced sample was CD4+ T cells sorted from blood, obtained between weeks 36 and 40, from a patient treated with tofacitinib. Receptors originate from a human donor with alopecia areata.

The chain carries TRBV29-1 and TRBJ2-1; TRBD2 aligns across 9 bases. V lost 5 bases and J lost 6; bases outside the gene matches: 8. The CDR3 has 14 amino acids. Germline V gene sequence: CDR1 SQVTM, CDR2 ANQGSEA. DNA for the CDR3: TGCAGCGTTCTGGGTAGCGGGAGCGTCAATGAGCAGTTCTTC. It yields the protein CSVLGSGSVNEQFF.

CDR3 residues: CASSPRDLKMNTEAFF. CDR3 in DNA: TGCGCCAGCAGCCCACGGGACCTAAAGATGAACACTGAAGCTTTCTTT. The V gene is TRBV5-1, the J gene TRBJ1-1; a weak D match, TRBD1 (5 bases). V lost 4 bases and J 0 bases, leaving 16 bases between the germline ends. The CDR3 is 16 residues long. Germline V lookup: CDR1 SGHRS, CDR2 YFSETQ.

This clone was counted ten times or more. V usage is TRBV2 and J usage is TRBJ2-3; 7 bases are a match to TRBD1. The V gene end was trimmed by 5 bases and the J gene end by 2 bases; junction bases not matched to a gene: 7. Germline lookup yields CDR1 SNHLY and CDR2 FYNNEI. There are 15 residues in the CDR3. This CDR3 is CASSRPGQTTDTQYF. The CDR3 DNA follows: TGTGCCAGCAGTCGACCGGGACAGACCACAGATACGCAGTATTTT. Complete variable domain (other parts from reference TRBV2 and TRBJ2-3): EPEVTQTPSHQVTQMGQEVILRCVPISNHLYFYWYRQILGQKVEFLVSFYNNEISEKSEIFDDQFSVERPDGSNFTLKIRSTKLEDSAMYFCASSRPGQTTDTQYFGPGTRLTVL.

This clone came up many times. The chain has TRBV14 and TRBJ1-4, with D perhaps TRBD1 (6 bases). The CDR3 sequence is 15 residues long. Between the trimmed V and J ends, which lost 0 bases and 6 bases, there was a span of 11 bases. Germline V gene data show CDR1 as SGHDN and CDR2 as FVKESK. CDR3 region: CASSQEARGDEKLFF. CDR3 nucleotides: TGTGCCAGCAGCCAAGAAGCCAGGGGAGATGAAAAACTGTTTTTT.

A few counts support this clone. The V and J genes are TRBV7-2 and TRBJ2-5, with a tentative D call TRBD2 (6 bases). This CDR3 is built from 15 residues. Looked up from germline, CDR1 is SGHTA and CDR2 is FQGNSA. V was trimmed by 1 base and J by 4 bases, leaving 13 bases between them. CDR3 DNA: TGTGCCAGCAGCTTAGAGCTAGGCGGGGTAGAGACCCAGTACTTC. Translated: CASSLELGGVETQYF. The full variable domain, in which reference TRBV7-2 and TRBJ2-5 provide the parts outside the CDR3, is GAGVSQSPSNKVTEKGKDVELRCDPISGHTALYWYRQSLGQGLEFLIYFQGNSAPDKSGLPSDRFSAERTGGSVSTLTIQRTQQEDSAVYLCASSLELGGVETQYFGPGTRLLVL.

The chain employs TRBV19 and TRBJ2-3; 10 bases agree with TRBD1. Germline CDR1 LNHDA, CDR2 SQIVND (reference sequence). V lost 5 bases and J lost 6; bases outside the gene matches: 8. CDR3 length: 15 amino acids. CDR3 protein: CASSLQTGGADTQYF. The CDR3 DNA follows: TGTGCCAGTAGTCTCCAGACAGGGGGCGCGGATACGCAGTATTTT.

The CDR3 loop is CASSIQGALAKNIQYF. The DNA of the CDR3 is TGTGCCAGTAGTATACAGGGTGCTTTAGCCAAAAACATTCAGTACTTC. This rearrangement joins TRBV19 to TRBJ2-4; the D gene is possibly TRBD1 (5 bases). Germline V CDR1 and CDR2: LNHDA, SQIVND (reference sequence). V was shortened by 2 bases and J by 0 bases, with 11 bases between the two germline ends. This CDR3 spans 16 amino acids.

V usage is TRBV6-5 and J usage is TRBJ1-2, with TRBD1 as a possible D gene (5 bases). The CDR3 contains 14 residues. Trimming took off 6 bases at V and 0 bases at J, with 11 bases between the two ends. Germline V lookup: CDR1 MNHEY, CDR2 SVGAGI. CDR3: CASRRDPTNYGYTF. The DNA for the CDR3 is TGTGCCAGCAGAAGGGACCCAACTAACTATGGCTACACCTTC.

This clone occurred a few times. The chain joins TRBV5-6 to TRBJ2-4, with D uncertain. Trimming left V 4 bases short and J 1 base short, with 9 bases between. Germline CDR1 is SGHDT and CDR2 is YYEEEE. The CDR3 is 14 amino acids. The CDR3 spells CASSHAQAKNIQYF. CDR3 bases: TGTGCCAGCAGCCACGCCCAGGCCAAAAACATTCAGTACTTC.

This sequence joins TRBV29-1 and TRBJ1-2; D perhaps matches TRBD1 (6 bases). Trimming removed 4 bases at V and 3 bases at J, with 9 bases between. Germline values: CDR1 SQVTM, CDR2 ANQGSEA. The CDR3 contains 12 residues. The CDR3 sequence is CSVGKGDYGYTF. CDR3 coding DNA: TGCAGCGTTGGGAAGGGGGACTATGGCTACACCTTC.

The chain is built from TRBV5-1 and TRBJ2-7, with 7 bases that match TRBD2. V shed 3 bases, J shed 5 bases, and the junction held 11 bases outside the gene matches. From germline, CDR1 is SGHRS and CDR2 YFSETQ. This CDR3 comprises 15 residues. CDR3 in DNA: TGCGCCAGCAGCTCTATCCCCGGGAGGATCCACGAGCAGTACTTC. Protein sequence: CASSSIPGRIHEQYF.

The J gene is TRBJ1-1, the V gene TRBV20-1; D possibly corresponds to TRBD1 (5 bases). This CDR3 spans 11 amino acids. Per germline, CDR1 DFQATT and CDR2 SNEGSKA (reference sequence). Trimming took 5 bases from V and 8 from J, leaving 12 bases between them. CDR3 DNA sequence: TGCAGTGCTGGGGGGGACTTCGAAGCTTTCTTT. It codes for CSAGGDFEAFF.

The sample holds one count of this clone. The V gene is TRBV2, the J gene TRBJ2-5; D uncertain. The CDR3 consists of 13 residues. Trimming pared 1 base from V and 5 bases from J, leaving 8 bases between. Germline CDR1 SNHLY, CDR2 FYNNEI. The CDR3 DNA follows: TGTGCCAGCAGTGAAGAGACGGTGGAGACCCAGTACTTC. As protein: CASSEETVETQYF.

The J gene is TRBJ2-1, the V gene TRBV5-5; 7 bases are shared with TRBD1. Germline V gives CDR1 SGHKS, CDR2 YYEKEE (reference sequence). This CDR3 has 17 residues. After removal of 5 bases from V and 1 base from J, the junction contained 12 bases not matched to a gene. The CDR3 DNA is TGTGCCAGCAGTTGGCTCCCCGGGACAGAGTCCTACAATGAGCAGTTCTTC. Translating it yields CASSWLPGTESYNEQFF.

CDR3 sequence: CAWSVLASNTGELFF. The CDR3 DNA reads as TGTGCCTGGAGTGTACTAGCGTCGAACACCGGGGAGCTGTTTTTT. V is TRBV30 and J is TRBJ2-2; 7 nucleotides agree with TRBD2. There are 15 residues in the CDR3. CDR1 GTSNPN and CDR2 SVGIG come from the germline V gene (reference sequence). V dropped 0 bases and J dropped 0; count of bases not matched to a gene: 1.

Here the CDR3 reads CASSYSDLNPFF. The DNA for the CDR3 is TGTGCCAGCAGTTACTCCGACTTGAACCCTTTTTTT. The chain combines TRBV6-6 with TRBJ1-4; D is ambiguous. V was trimmed by 0 bases and J by 17 bases, leaving 13 bases between them. This CDR3 comprises 12 residues. Germline V gives CDR1 MNHNY, CDR2 SVGAGI (reference sequence).

V is TRBV5-1 and J is TRBJ2-7; maybe TRBD1 (6 bases). Germline assignment: CDR1 SGHRS and CDR2 YFSETQ. This CDR3 contains 14 residues. Trimming left V 8 bases short and J 2 bases short, with 17 bases between. CDR3 coding DNA: TGCGCCAGTTCACGCACAGGGAAGACCTACGAGCAGTACTTC. It translates to CASSRTGKTYEQYF.

The chain joins TRBV10-3 to TRBJ2-3, with 12 bases aligning to TRBD2. Germline V gene sequence: CDR1 ENHRY, CDR2 SYGVKD. The CDR3 sequence is 15 residues long. The junction had 5 bases not matched to a gene; V was cut back by 6 bases and J by 4 bases. This CDR3 is CAISPTSGRPDTQYF. DNA of the CDR3: TGTGCCATCAGCCCGACTAGCGGGAGACCAGATACGCAGTATTTT.

This clone has just one count. This chain connects TRBV30 to TRBJ1-5; no clear D. The CDR3 consists of 14 residues. The germline V gene has CDR1 GTSNPN and CDR2 SVGIG (reference sequence). V was trimmed by 0 bases and J by 3 bases, leaving 9 bases between them. The CDR3 spells CAWSVGTYNQPQHF. The CDR3 DNA sequence: TGTGCCTGGAGTGTAGGCACCTACAATCAGCCCCAGCATTTT.

This clone has more than one count but fewer than ten. The chain has TRBV11-2 and TRBJ2-1; no reliable D call. CDR1 is SGHAT, CDR2 FQNNGV, per germline. CDR3 size: 12 residues. Trimming stripped 4 bases from V and 11 bases from J, with 12 bases between. The DNA for the CDR3 is TGTGCCAGCAGCTCCCCCCGCGGTCAGCAGTTCTTC. This gives the protein CASSSPRGQQFF.